This T cell receptor (beta chain) comes out of a study of identical twins. Study results and limitations: Conclusions leaned on cross-sectional statistical analysis and did not track the same donors over time. Beta out-of-frame sequences showed weaker excess sharing between twins.

In every case, the donor was a healthy Caucasian. V was cut by 7 bases and J by 5 bases, with 12 bases left in between. From germline, CDR1 is SQVTM and CDR2 ANQGSEA. The CDR3 runs 11 residues. This clonotype was detected only once. What it binds is not known. TCRdb re-derived calls from the 5' RACE reads in MiXCR, one entry per CDR3 protein. Among about 210,000 distinct CDR3 sequences listed, about a tenth were seen once. Sequencing was performed on memory (CD45RO+) T cells sorted from blood. V gene TRBV29-1 combines with J gene TRBJ2-7; perhaps TRBD2 as D (6 bases). This TCR derives from a woman under 30 in good health. CDR3 bases: TGCAGCGGGGGCCAGCGGGACGAGCAGTACTTC. It is translated as CSGGQRDEQYF.